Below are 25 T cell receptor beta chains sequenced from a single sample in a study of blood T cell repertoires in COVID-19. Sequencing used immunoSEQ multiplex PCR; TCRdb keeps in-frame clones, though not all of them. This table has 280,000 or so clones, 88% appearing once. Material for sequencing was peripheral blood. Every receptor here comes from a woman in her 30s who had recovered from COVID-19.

CDR3 loop: CSARRRREQYF. The CDR3 DNA follows: TGCAGTGCTAGGCGCCGTCGGGAGCAGTACTTC. The V gene is TRBV20-1, the J gene TRBJ2-7; D is uncertain. This CDR3 spans 11 amino acids. From germline, CDR1 is DFQATT and CDR2 SNEGSKA (reference sequence). V lost 3 bases to trimming and J lost 7 bases, with 10 bases between them.

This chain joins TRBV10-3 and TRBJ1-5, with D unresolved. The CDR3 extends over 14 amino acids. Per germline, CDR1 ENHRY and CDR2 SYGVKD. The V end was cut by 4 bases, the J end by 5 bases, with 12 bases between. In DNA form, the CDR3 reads TGTGCCATCAGTGTGTCCGGGAGAGATCAGCCCCAGCATTTT. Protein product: CAISVSGRDQPQHF.

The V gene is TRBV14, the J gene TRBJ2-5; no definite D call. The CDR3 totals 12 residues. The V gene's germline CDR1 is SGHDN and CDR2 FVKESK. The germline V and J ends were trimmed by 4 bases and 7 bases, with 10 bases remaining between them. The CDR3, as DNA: TGTGCCAGCAGCCCCGAGACGGGGACCCAGTACTTC. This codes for CASSPETGTQYF.

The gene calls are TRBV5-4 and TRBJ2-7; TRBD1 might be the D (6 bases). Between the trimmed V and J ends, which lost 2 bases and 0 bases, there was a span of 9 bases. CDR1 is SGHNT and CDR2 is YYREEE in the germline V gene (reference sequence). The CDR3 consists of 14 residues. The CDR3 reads CASSFGQFSYEQYF. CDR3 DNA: TGTGCCAGCAGCTTCGGACAGTTCTCCTACGAGCAGTACTTC.

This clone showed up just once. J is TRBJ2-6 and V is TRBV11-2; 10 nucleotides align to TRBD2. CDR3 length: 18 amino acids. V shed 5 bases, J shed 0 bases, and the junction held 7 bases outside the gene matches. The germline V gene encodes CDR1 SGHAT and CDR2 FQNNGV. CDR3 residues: CASSNLAGGFSGANVLTF. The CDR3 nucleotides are TGTGCCAGCAGCAACTTAGCGGGGGGATTCTCTGGGGCCAACGTCCTGACTTTC.

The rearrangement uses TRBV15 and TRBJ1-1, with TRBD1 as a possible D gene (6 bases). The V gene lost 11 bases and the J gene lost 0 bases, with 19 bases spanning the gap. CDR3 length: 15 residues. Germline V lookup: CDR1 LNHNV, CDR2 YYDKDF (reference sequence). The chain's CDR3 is CASSDRMLMNTEAFF. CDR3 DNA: TGTGCCTCATCAGACAGGATGTTAATGAACACTGAAGCTTTCTTT.

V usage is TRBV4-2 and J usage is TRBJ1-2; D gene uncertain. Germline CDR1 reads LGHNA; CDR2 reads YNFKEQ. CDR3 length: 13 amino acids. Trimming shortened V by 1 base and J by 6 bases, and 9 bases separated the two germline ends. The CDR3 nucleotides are TGTGCCAGCAGCCAAGCGAATCCGGATGGCTACACCTTC. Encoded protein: CASSQANPDGYTF.

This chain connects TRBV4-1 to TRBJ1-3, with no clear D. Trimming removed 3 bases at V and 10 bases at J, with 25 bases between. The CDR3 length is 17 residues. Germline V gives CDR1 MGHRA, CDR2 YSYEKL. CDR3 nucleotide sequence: TGCGCCAGCAGCCACCTAGGCCCCGGGAGGGTATTCGGGACCATATATTTT. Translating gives CASSHLGPGRVFGTIYF.

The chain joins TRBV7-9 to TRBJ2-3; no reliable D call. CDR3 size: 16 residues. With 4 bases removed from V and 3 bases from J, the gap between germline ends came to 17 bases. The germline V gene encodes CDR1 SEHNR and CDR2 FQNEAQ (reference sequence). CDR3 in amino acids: CASSSRPSNQTDTQYF. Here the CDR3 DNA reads TGTGCCAGCAGCTCTAGACCGTCTAACCAAACAGATACGCAGTATTTT.

DNA for the CDR3: TGTGCCAGCAGTTGGGGGCACGAGCAGTACTTC. This encodes CASSWGHEQYF. The chain links TRBV12-3 or TRBV12-4 to TRBJ2-7; tentative D call: TRBD1 (6 bases). V shed 4 bases and J shed 5 bases, with 6 bases lying between them. The length of the CDR3 is 11 residues.

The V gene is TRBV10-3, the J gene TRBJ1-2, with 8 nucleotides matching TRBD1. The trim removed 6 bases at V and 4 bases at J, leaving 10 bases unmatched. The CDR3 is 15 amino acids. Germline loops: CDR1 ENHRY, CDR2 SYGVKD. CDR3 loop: CAISPAYRGAYGYTF. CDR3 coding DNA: TGTGCCATCAGCCCGGCCTACAGGGGGGCCTATGGCTACACCTTC.

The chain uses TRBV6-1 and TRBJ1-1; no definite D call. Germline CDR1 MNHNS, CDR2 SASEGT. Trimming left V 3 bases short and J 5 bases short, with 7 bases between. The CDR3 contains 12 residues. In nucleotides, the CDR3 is TGTGCCAGCAGTGATCGAGGGACTGAAGCTTTCTTT. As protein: CASSDRGTEAFF.

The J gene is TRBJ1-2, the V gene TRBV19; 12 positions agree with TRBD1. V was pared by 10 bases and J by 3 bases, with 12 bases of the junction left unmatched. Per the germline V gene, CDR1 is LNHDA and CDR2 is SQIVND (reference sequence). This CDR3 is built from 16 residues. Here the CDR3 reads CATTPGTGGWDYGYTF. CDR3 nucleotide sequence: TGTGCCACAACTCCCGGGACAGGGGGCTGGGACTATGGCTACACCTTC.

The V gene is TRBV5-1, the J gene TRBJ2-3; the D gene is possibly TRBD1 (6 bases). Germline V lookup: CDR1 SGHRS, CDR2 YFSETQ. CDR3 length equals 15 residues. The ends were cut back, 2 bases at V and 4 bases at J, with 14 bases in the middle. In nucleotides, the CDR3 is TGCGCCAGCAGCTTTTTCGGTCCAGGGGCAGATACGCAGTATTTT. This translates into CASSFFGPGADTQYF.

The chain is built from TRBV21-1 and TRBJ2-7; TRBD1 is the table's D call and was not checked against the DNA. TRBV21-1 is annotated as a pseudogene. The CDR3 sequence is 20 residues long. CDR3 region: CASSKGQGFSRTKRLRQQYF. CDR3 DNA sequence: TGTGCCAGCAGCAAGGGACAGGGCTTTTCCCGGACGAAAAGACTACGACAGCAGTACTTC.

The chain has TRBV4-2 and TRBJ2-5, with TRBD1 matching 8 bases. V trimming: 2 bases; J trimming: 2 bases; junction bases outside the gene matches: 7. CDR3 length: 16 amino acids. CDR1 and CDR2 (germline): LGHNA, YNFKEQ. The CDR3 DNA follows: TGTGCCAGCAGCCAAACGGACAGGGCGGGACAAGAGACCCAGTACTTC. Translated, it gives CASSQTDRAGQETQYF.

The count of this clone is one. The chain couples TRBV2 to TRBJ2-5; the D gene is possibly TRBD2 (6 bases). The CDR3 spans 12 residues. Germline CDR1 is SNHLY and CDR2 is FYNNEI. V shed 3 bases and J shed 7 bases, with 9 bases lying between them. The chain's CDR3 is CASSDREATQYF. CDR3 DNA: TGTGCCAGCAGTGACAGGGAGGCGACCCAGTACTTC.

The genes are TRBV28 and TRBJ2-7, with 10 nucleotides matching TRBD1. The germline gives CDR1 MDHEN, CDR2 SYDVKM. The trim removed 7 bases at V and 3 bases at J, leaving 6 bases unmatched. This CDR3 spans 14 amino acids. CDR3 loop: CASTVGTGVYEQYF. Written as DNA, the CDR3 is TGTGCCAGCACCGTTGGGACAGGGGTCTACGAGCAGTACTTC.

The CDR3 DNA is TGCGCCAGCAGCAGGGAGGGACAGGACTATGGCTACACCTTC. Its protein is CASSREGQDYGYTF. The chain employs TRBV5-1 and TRBJ1-2, with 8 bases fitting TRBD1. The CDR3 totals 14 residues. Unmatched junction bases numbered 5, after V lost 4 bases and J lost 3 bases. Germline V gives CDR1 SGHRS, CDR2 YFSETQ.

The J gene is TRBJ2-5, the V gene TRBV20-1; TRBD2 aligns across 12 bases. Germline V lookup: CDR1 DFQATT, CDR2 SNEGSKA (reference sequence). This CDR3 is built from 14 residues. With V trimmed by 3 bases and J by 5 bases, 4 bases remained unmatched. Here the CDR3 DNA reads TGCAGTGCTAGTAGGACTAGCGGGGTTGAGACCCAGTACTTC. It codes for CSASRTSGVETQYF.

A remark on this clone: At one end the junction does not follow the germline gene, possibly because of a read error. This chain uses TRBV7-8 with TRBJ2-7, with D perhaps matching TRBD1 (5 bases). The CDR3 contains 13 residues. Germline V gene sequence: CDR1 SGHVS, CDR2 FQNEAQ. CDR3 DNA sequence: TGTGCCAGCAGATTAGGGGCAGTCTACGAGCAGTACTTC. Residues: CASRLGAVYEQYF.

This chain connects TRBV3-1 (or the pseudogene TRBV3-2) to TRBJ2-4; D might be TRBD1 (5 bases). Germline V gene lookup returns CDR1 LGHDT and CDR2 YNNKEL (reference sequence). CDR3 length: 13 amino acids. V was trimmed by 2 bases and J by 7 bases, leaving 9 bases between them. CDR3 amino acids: CASSQSRVNIQYF. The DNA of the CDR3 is TGTGCCAGCAGCCAATCCAGGGTGAACATTCAGTACTTC.

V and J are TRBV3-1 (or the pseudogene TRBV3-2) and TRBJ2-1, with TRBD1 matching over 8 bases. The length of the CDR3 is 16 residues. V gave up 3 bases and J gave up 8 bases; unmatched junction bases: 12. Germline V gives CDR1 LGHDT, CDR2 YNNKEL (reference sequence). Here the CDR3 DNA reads TGTGCCAGCAGCCATCACGTGAAGACAGGGGACCATGAGCAGTTCTTC. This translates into CASSHHVKTGDHEQFF.

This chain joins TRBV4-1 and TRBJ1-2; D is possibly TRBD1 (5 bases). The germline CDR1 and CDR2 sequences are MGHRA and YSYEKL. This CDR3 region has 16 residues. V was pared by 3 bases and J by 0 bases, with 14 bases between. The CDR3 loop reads CASSHPGHGANYGYTF. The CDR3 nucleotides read TGCGCCAGCAGCCATCCAGGGCACGGAGCTAACTATGGCTACACCTTC.

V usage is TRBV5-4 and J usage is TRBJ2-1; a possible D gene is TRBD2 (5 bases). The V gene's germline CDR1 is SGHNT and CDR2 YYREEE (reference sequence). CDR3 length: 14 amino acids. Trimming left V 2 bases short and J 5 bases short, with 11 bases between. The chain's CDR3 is CASSFTGKNNEQFF. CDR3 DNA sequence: TGTGCCAGCAGCTTCACGGGGAAAAACAATGAGCAGTTCTTC.